Shown below are 12 T cell receptor beta chains from a single sample sequenced in a study of cytomegalovirus exposure and HLA in healthy donors. It was with 60 Vbeta and 13 Jbeta primers that the PCR ran. Some clones are missing from TCRdb's copy, which holds only in-frame ones; the method was immunoSEQ multiplex PCR. The sample carries over 150,000 clones, roughly 79% recorded once. Source material: PBMCs. The source is a woman between 45 and 60 years old in good health and CMV-seronegative.

As regards this clone: The same CDR3 also results from other DNA sequences found in this sample. The chain joins TRBV5-1 to TRBJ2-5; D remains ambiguous. The germline V gene has CDR1 SGHRS and CDR2 YFSETQ. Trimming cost V 0 bases and J 1 base, with 7 bases left between them. The length of the CDR3 is 14 residues. CDR3 in DNA: TGCGCCAGCAGCTTGGTAACCAGCCAAGAGACCCAGTACTTC. Protein: CASSLVTSQETQYF.

V is TRBV6-5 and J is TRBJ2-1; TRBD2 matches 7 bases. The germline CDR1 and CDR2 sequences are MNHEY and SVGAGI. V was clipped by 6 bases and J by 4 bases; unmatched bases: 9. The length of the CDR3 is 15 residues. CDR3: CASSPGGSPYNEQFF. Written as DNA, the CDR3 is TGTGCCAGCAGCCCCGGGGGGAGCCCTTACAATGAGCAGTTCTTC.

This clone was detected a few times. The V and J genes are TRBV13 and TRBJ2-5; D gene uncertain. Germline assignment: CDR1 PRHDT and CDR2 FYEKMQ (reference sequence). V was cut by 2 bases and J by 2 bases, with 15 bases left in between. The CDR3 extends over 16 amino acids. In DNA form, the CDR3 reads TGTGCCAGCAGCTTATTCCGACCGTTGCGGCAAGAGACCCAGTACTTC. This translates into CASSLFRPLRQETQYF.

The V call is TRBV5-4, the J call TRBJ2-6; weak D call: TRBD1 (5 bases). V dropped 4 bases and J dropped 1 base, with 9 bases sitting between them. The CDR3 extends over 15 amino acids. Germline V gene data show CDR1 as SGHNT and CDR2 as YYREEE (reference sequence). The chain's CDR3 is CASSLQGSGANVLTF. As DNA, the CDR3 is TGTGCCAGCAGCCTTCAGGGTTCTGGGGCCAACGTCCTGACTTTC.

This chain joins TRBV7-9 and TRBJ1-4; 8 bases are a match to TRBD1. Looked up from germline, CDR1 is SEHNR and CDR2 is FQNEAQ (reference sequence). The CDR3 spans 14 residues. Losses at the gene ends were 6 bases for V and 6 bases for J; bases not matched to a gene: 6. The CDR3 spells CASSPGQGYEKLFF. The CDR3 DNA sequence: TGTGCCAGCAGTCCAGGACAGGGTTATGAAAAACTGTTTTTT.

The chain joins TRBV7-2 to TRBJ1-3; D is unresolved. Trimming pared 2 bases from V and 0 bases from J, leaving 8 bases between. CDR3 size: 15 residues. Germline values: CDR1 SGHTA, CDR2 FQGNSA. The CDR3 region is CASSLRDSSGNTIYF. DNA of the CDR3: TGTGCCAGCAGCTTACGGGATAGCTCTGGAAACACCATATATTTT. Variable domain in full (rest from reference TRBV7-2 and TRBJ1-3): GAGVSQSPSNKVTEKGKDVELRCDPISGHTALYWYRQSLGQGLEFLIYFQGNSAPDKSGLPSDRFSAERTGGSVSTLTIQRTQQEDSAVYLCASSLRDSSGNTIYFGEGSWLTVV.

The genes are TRBV6-1 and TRBJ1-5; 8 bases line up with TRBD1. CDR3 length: 14 amino acids. V was pared by 6 bases and J by 6 bases, with 7 bases of the junction left unmatched. Germline CDR1 MNHNS, CDR2 SASEGT. The CDR3 DNA reads as TGTGCCAGCAGGGGGCAGGGGGCAGTTCAGCCCCAGCATTTT. This translates into CASRGQGAVQPQHF.

This clone was seen a few times. This chain uses TRBV2 with TRBJ2-1; TRBD2 agrees at 9 bases. Trimming at V came to 6 bases and at J to 4 bases, leaving 4 bases not matched to a gene. The germline V gene has CDR1 SNHLY and CDR2 FYNNEI. The CDR3 consists of 14 residues. The CDR3 DNA follows: TGTGCCAGCAGGAGCGGGGGGACATACAATGAGCAGTTCTTC. This translates into CASRSGGTYNEQFF. Complete variable domain (other parts from reference TRBV2 and TRBJ2-1): EPEVTQTPSHQVTQMGQEVILRCVPISNHLYFYWYRQILGQKVEFLVSFYNNEISEKSEIFDDQFSVERPDGSNFTLKIRSTKLEDSAMYFCASRSGGTYNEQFFGPGTRLTVL.

The J gene is TRBJ2-5, the V gene TRBV2, with D possibly being TRBD1 (6 bases). In germline, CDR1 is SNHLY, CDR2 FYNNEI. Trimming stripped 8 bases from V and 1 base from J, with 14 bases between. This CDR3 region has 14 residues. This chain's CDR3 is CASSRGQSQETQYF. CDR3 nucleotides: TGTGCCAGCTCGAGAGGACAGTCCCAAGAGACCCAGTACTTC.

The V call is TRBV6-1, the J call TRBJ1-5; D gene uncertain. This CDR3 is built from 14 residues. Per germline, CDR1 MNHNS and CDR2 SASEGT. V was clipped by 4 bases and J by 7 bases, with 14 bases between them. The CDR3 sequence is CASSGIRGEQPQHF. The CDR3 nucleotides are TGTGCCAGCAGTGGAATACGGGGAGAACAGCCCCAGCATTTT.

The chain links TRBV20-1 to TRBJ2-1; D unresolved. CDR1 and CDR2 (germline): DFQATT, SNEGSKA (reference sequence). The CDR3 totals 11 residues. The ends were cut back, 2 bases at V and 5 bases at J, with 4 bases in the middle. As DNA, the CDR3 is TGCAGTGCTAGACTAAACAATGAGCAGTTCTTC. Amino acids: CSARLNNEQFF.

The chain carries TRBV9 and TRBJ1-5; tentative D call: TRBD1 (6 bases). The V and J ends lost 3 bases and 5 bases respectively, with 12 bases between them. From germline, CDR1 is SGDLS and CDR2 YYNGEE. This CDR3 has 14 amino acids. CDR3 sequence (DNA): TGTGCCAGCAGCGAGGGGGGGGATCATCAGCCCCAGCATTTT. Amino acids: CASSEGGDHQPQHF.